This TCR beta chain was captured by sequencing in a study of blood T cell repertoires in COVID-19. Study context: Sites across the United States, Italy and Spain contributed samples from acute and convalescent COVID-19. The analysed material was cDNA or gDNA that came from T cells, B-cell-depleted T cells, or PBMCs.

The CDR3 has 14 amino acids. The germline V and J ends were trimmed by 2 bases and 0 bases, with 8 bases remaining between them. CDR1 is LGHNA, CDR2 YNFKEQ, per germline. This clone has only a few counts. Per the original methods: Scientists estimated how many nucleated cells there were by amplifying reference gene primers. Produced via immunoSEQ multiplex PCR; TCRdb's table is partial and in-frame only. D and trimming come from the DNA, and the V and J calls and clone size come from that table. The table records tens of thousands of clones, about 88% of them present only once. The chain joins TRBV4-2 to TRBJ2-7, with D hard to call. The receptor was derived from a woman of 80 years or more with acute or convalescent COVID-19. Sequencing input: peripheral blood. Here the CDR3 DNA reads TGTGCCAGCAGCCAAACACAGACCTCCTACGAGCAGTACTTC. Amino acid sequence: CASSQTQTSYEQYF.